The 27 T cell receptor beta chains listed next were all sequenced from one sample in a study of blood T cell repertoires in COVID-19. Using immunoSEQ multiplex PCR, the repertoire was profiled, and TCRdb retains in-frame clones only, with some absent. The profile shows about 180,000 clones, 80% to 90% of them singletons. What was sequenced was peripheral blood. Receptor source: a woman over 75 with COVID-19, enrolled during active disease.

V is TRBV29-1 and J is TRBJ2-1; tentative D call: TRBD1 (5 bases). Germline CDR1 and CDR2: SQVTM and ANQGSEA. V dropped 6 bases and J dropped 10 bases, with 16 bases sitting between them. The CDR3 loop spans 12 amino acids. The CDR3 spells CSVAGGAWEQFF. CDR3 DNA sequence: TGCAGCGTCGCTGGTGGGGCATGGGAGCAGTTCTTC.

J is TRBJ1-2 and V is TRBV5-1; 7 bases align to TRBD1. V lost 4 bases, J lost 4 bases, and 7 bases stayed unmatched. Germline assignment: CDR1 SGHRS and CDR2 YFSETQ. This CDR3 contains 14 residues. This CDR3 is CASSNPGQSYGYTF. The CDR3, as DNA: TGCGCCAGCAGCAACCCGGGACAGTCCTATGGCTACACCTTC.

The CDR3 DNA reads TGTGCCAGCAGCCAAGGGATTCCGGGACTAGCGGGACCCGGGGAGCTGTTTTTT. Its translation: CASSQGIPGLAGPGELFF. The V gene is TRBV5-8, the J gene TRBJ2-2, with TRBD2 matching over 13 bases. This CDR3 is 18 amino acids long. CDR1 SGHTS and CDR2 YDEGEE come from the germline V gene. V shed 4 bases, J shed 6 bases, and the junction held 12 bases outside the gene matches.

This clone has just one count. The sample holds other DNA sequences that translate to the same CDR3. This rearrangement joins TRBV29-1 to TRBJ1-1; 7 nucleotides match TRBD1. The CDR3 runs to 12 residues. The germline gives CDR1 SQVTM, CDR2 ANQGSEA. V shed 6 bases and J 3 bases; nucleotides not matched to a gene: 4. CDR3 sequence: CSVRQGYTEAFF. CDR3 coding DNA: TGCAGCGTGAGACAGGGATACACTGAAGCTTTCTTT.

This clone has a single count. The chain combines TRBV11-3 with TRBJ2-1; D possibly corresponds to TRBD2 (6 bases). V lost 4 bases and J lost 4, with 14 bases in between. The CDR3 totals 15 residues. The germline CDR1 and CDR2 sequences are SGHNT and YENEEA. The CDR3 DNA reads TGTGCCAGCAGCTCCTTAGCGGAACCATACAATGAGCAGTTCTTC. Translation gives CASSSLAEPYNEQFF.

The V and J genes are TRBV28 and TRBJ1-2; TRBD1 is a possible D gene (6 bases). The CDR3 has 14 residues. V gave up 6 bases and J gave up 9 bases, with 20 bases separating them. CDR1 and CDR2 from the germline V gene are MDHEN and SYDVKM. The CDR3 region has the DNA TGTGCCAGCAGACCCGGGGACACCATCGATCGCTACACCTTC. Translated, it gives CASRPGDTIDRYTF.

The chain's CDR3 is CASSPGTGNTIYF. Written as DNA, the CDR3 is TGTGCCAGCAGTCCGGGGACTGGAAACACCATATATTTT. The gene calls are TRBV12-3 or TRBV12-4 and TRBJ1-3, with D unclear. This CDR3 spans 13 amino acids. With 5 bases removed from V and 2 bases from J, the gap between germline ends came to 7 bases.

CDR3 region: CATSARAETQYF. CDR3 nucleotide sequence: TGTGCCACCAGTGCCAGGGCGGAGACCCAGTACTTC. The chain has TRBV24-1 and TRBJ2-5, with a weak D call TRBD1 (5 bases). The V end lost 5 bases, the J end lost 5 bases, and 8 bases lay between the germline ends. Germline CDR1 reads KGHDR; CDR2 reads SFDVKD. The CDR3 contains 12 residues.

The gene calls are TRBV5-1 and TRBJ2-3; D is ambiguous. The CDR3 extends over 14 amino acids. Trimming pared 2 bases from V and 3 bases from J, leaving 10 bases between. Germline V gene sequence: CDR1 SGHRS, CDR2 YFSETQ. CDR3 DNA: TGCGCCAGCAGCTTCAGTGTCGGGACAGATACGCAGTATTTT. Translation gives CASSFSVGTDTQYF. The full variable domain, rest sourced from reference TRBV5-1 and TRBJ2-3, is KAGVTQTPRYLIKTRGQQVTLSCSPISGHRSVSWYQQTPGQGLQFLFEYFSETQRNKGNFPGRFSGRQFSNSRSEMNVSTLELGDSALYLCASSFSVGTDTQYFGPGTRLTVL.

The chain recombines TRBV11-2 with TRBJ2-7; D is perhaps TRBD1 (6 bases). V shed 3 bases and J shed 2 bases, with 8 bases lying between them. CDR1 is SGHAT, CDR2 FQNNGV, per germline. There are 13 residues in the CDR3. The CDR3 region has the DNA TGTGCCAGCAGCTTTGGGGGCCCCTACGAGCAGTACTTC. Translated, it gives CASSFGGPYEQYF.

The CDR3 sequence is CASSLDTTPPFEQYF. DNA of the CDR3: TGTGCCAGCAGCTTAGATACGACACCTCCTTTCGAGCAGTACTTC. The chain employs TRBV7-2 and TRBJ2-7; D is uncertain. The ends were cut back, 1 base at V and 6 bases at J, with 16 bases in the middle. Germline V gives CDR1 SGHTA, CDR2 FQGNSA. This CDR3 has 15 residues. Supplemented by reference TRBV7-2 and TRBJ2-7, the full variable domain reads GAGVSQSPSNKVTEKGKDVELRCDPISGHTALYWYRQSLGQGLEFLIYFQGNSAPDKSGLPSDRFSAERTGGSVSTLTIQRTQQEDSAVYLCASSLDTTPPFEQYFGPGTRLTVT.

The gene calls are TRBV19 and TRBJ2-7; maybe TRBD1 (6 bases). The CDR3 loop spans 14 amino acids. Per germline, CDR1 LNHDA and CDR2 SQIVND (reference sequence). V lost 2 bases and J 1 base, leaving 9 bases between the germline ends. For the CDR3, the DNA is TGTGCCAGTAGTATAACAGGGAGATCCTACGAGCAGTACTTC. This encodes CASSITGRSYEQYF. The variable domain in full, with the rest retrieved from reference TRBV19 and TRBJ2-7, is DGGITQSPKYLFRKEGQNVTLSCEQNLNHDAMYWYRQDPGQGLRLIYYSQIVNDFQKGDIAEGYSVSREKKESFPLTVTSAQKNPTAFYLCASSITGRSYEQYFGPGTRLTVT.

CDR3 DNA: TGTGCCAGCAGGATGCCGGGACAGGGGCACAATGAGCAGTTCTTC. This codes for CASRMPGQGHNEQFF. The rearrangement links TRBV2 to TRBJ2-1; 10 bases line up with TRBD1. CDR1 and CDR2 (germline): SNHLY, FYNNEI. After removal of 6 bases from V and 5 bases from J, the junction contained 7 bases not matched to a gene. The CDR3 consists of 15 residues.

The J gene is TRBJ2-7, the V gene TRBV11-3; 7 nucleotides agree with TRBD1. The germline V gene encodes CDR1 SGHNT and CDR2 YENEEA. The CDR3 is 16 residues long. V shed 5 bases, J shed 0 bases, and the junction held 10 bases outside the gene matches. CDR3: CASSPGTVQSSYEQYF. DNA for the CDR3: TGTGCCAGCAGCCCTGGGACAGTCCAAAGCTCCTACGAGCAGTACTTC.

This clone was seen many times. This chain uses TRBV11-2 with TRBJ2-2; no clear D gene. V was shortened by 2 bases and J by 5 bases, with 6 bases between the two germline ends. The CDR3 has 13 amino acids. The V gene's germline CDR1 is SGHAT and CDR2 FQNNGV. DNA of the CDR3: TGTGCCAGCAGCTTATGGCAGACCGGGGAGCTGTTTTTT. It translates to CASSLWQTGELFF.

V is TRBV7-3 and J is TRBJ2-1; D is perhaps TRBD2 (7 bases). CDR3 length: 17 residues. Germline V gene sequence: CDR1 SGHTA, CDR2 FQGTGA. V lost 2 bases, J lost 1 base, and 15 bases lay in between. The CDR3 DNA follows: TGTGCCAGCAGCTTAGGTGGGGGGGCACCTTCCTACAATGAGCAGTTCTTC. Translation gives CASSLGGGAPSYNEQFF.

The rearrangement uses TRBV18 and TRBJ2-3; 15 positions agree with TRBD2. The CDR3 consists of 18 residues. Germline V lookup: CDR1 KGHSH, CDR2 LQKENI. The junction had 8 bases not matched to a gene; V was cut back by 0 bases and J by 7 bases. CDR3 sequence reads: CASSPPGLAGGSANTQYF. The CDR3 DNA reads TGTGCCAGCTCACCACCGGGACTAGCGGGAGGTTCCGCAAATACGCAGTATTTT.

CDR3 sequence reads: CASSLTQGNEKLFF. In DNA form, the CDR3 reads TGCGCCAGCAGCTTGACACAGGGTAATGAAAAACTGTTTTTT. The chain employs TRBV5-1 and TRBJ1-4; perhaps TRBD1 as D (6 bases). The germline CDR1 and CDR2 sequences are SGHRS and YFSETQ. Between the trimmed V and J ends, which lost 1 base and 4 bases, there was a span of 8 bases. This CDR3 region has 14 residues.

The chain employs TRBV7-9 and TRBJ2-3; weak D call: TRBD1 (6 bases). This CDR3 has 13 residues. V was trimmed by 2 bases and J by 7 bases, leaving 10 bases between them. CDR1 is SEHNR, CDR2 FQNEAQ, per germline (reference sequence). The CDR3 coding sequence is TGTGCCAGCAGCTTACCCCAGGGGTATACGCAGTATTTT. Translating it yields CASSLPQGYTQYF.

This chain links TRBV28 with TRBJ2-3; 9 nucleotides match TRBD2. The CDR3 consists of 14 residues. V trimming: 6 bases; J trimming: 2 bases; junction bases outside the gene matches: 3. The V gene's germline CDR1 is MDHEN and CDR2 SYDVKM. The CDR3 loop is CASRLAGVTDTQYF. DNA for the CDR3: TGTGCCAGCAGATTAGCGGGGGTCACAGATACGCAGTATTTT.

The V gene is TRBV7-2, the J gene TRBJ2-6, with unresolved D. V was clipped by 3 bases and J by 0 bases, with 3 bases between them. CDR1 and CDR2 from the germline V gene are SGHTA and FQGNSA. The CDR3 contains 14 residues. CDR3 sequence: CASSLSSGANVLTF. The CDR3 coding sequence is TGTGCCAGCAGCTTGAGCTCTGGGGCCAACGTCCTGACTTTC.

This chain connects TRBV6-1 to TRBJ2-3, with D possibly TRBD2 on 6 matching bases. Trimming shortened V by 4 bases and J by 2 bases, and 16 bases separated the two germline ends. CDR1 MNHNS and CDR2 SASEGT come from the germline V gene. CDR3 length equals 16 residues. CDR3 protein: CASSGIAGLLTDTQYF. The CDR3 DNA sequence: TGTGCCAGCAGTGGGATCGCGGGGCTCCTCACAGATACGCAGTATTTT.

This clone was recorded only once. J is TRBJ1-1 and V is TRBV4-3; possibly TRBD1 for D (6 bases). Germline CDR1 LGHNA, CDR2 YSLEER. V lost 1 base and J lost 4, with 7 bases in between. This CDR3 spans 13 amino acids. CDR3 amino acids: CASSQVGGTEAFF. The DNA of the CDR3 is TGCGCCAGCAGCCAAGTAGGGGGCACTGAAGCTTTCTTT.

This sequence joins TRBV30 and TRBJ1-2; possibly TRBD1 for D (6 bases). The ends were cut back, 4 bases at V and 0 bases at J, with 9 bases in the middle. Germline V gene data show CDR1 as GTSNPN and CDR2 as SVGIG (reference sequence). This CDR3 has 13 amino acids. The CDR3 DNA reads as TGTGCCTGGAAAGGACAGCCTAACTATGGCTACACCTTC. Its protein is CAWKGQPNYGYTF.

The rearrangement joins TRBV6-6 to TRBJ2-3, with 7 nucleotides matching TRBD2. This CDR3 is 16 amino acids long. The V gene end was trimmed by 0 bases and the J gene end by 9 bases; junction bases not matched to a gene: 12. The germline V gene encodes CDR1 MNHNY and CDR2 SVGAGI (reference sequence). For the CDR3, the DNA is TGTGCCAGCAGTTACTCCAATGGGGAAAGCGGGGACACGCAGTATTTT. Protein: CASSYSNGESGDTQYF.

The chain is built from TRBV4-1 and TRBJ2-1; 9 bases agree with TRBD1. Germline CDR1 is MGHRA and CDR2 is YSYEKL. Trimming cost V 0 bases and J 2 bases; bases outside gene matches: 11. The CDR3 is 19 amino acids. CDR3 DNA sequence: TGCGCCAGCAGCCAAGATGGGACAGGGCTGGGGCTTGCCTACAATGAGCAGTTCTTC. Translated: CASSQDGTGLGLAYNEQFF.

This clone was seen once. The gene calls are TRBV12-3 or TRBV12-4 and TRBJ1-2, with unresolved D. The V end was cut by 5 bases, the J end by 7 bases, with 14 bases between. The CDR3 runs to 13 residues. The CDR3 DNA reads TGTGCCAGCAGTACGAACTCAGGAACTGGCTACACCTTC. The encoded protein is CASSTNSGTGYTF.